This T cell receptor beta chain originates from a study of OX40 agonist ivuxolimab in advanced cancers. Study information: As their treatment, patients were administered ivuxolimab, an agonistic anti-OX40 (CD134) antibody. Three patients, one with hepatocellular carcinoma and two with cutaneous melanoma, responded partially. Study findings and constraints: On average, a greater number of expanded clones characterised CD8+ T cells relative to CD4+.

Data came from immunoSEQ multiplex PCR; TCRdb stores just in-frame clones and leaves some out. The data contain some 60,000 clones, 86% of them singletons. Looked up from germline, CDR1 is MNHEY and CDR2 is SVGAGI. Trimming left V 7 bases short and J 2 bases short, with 11 bases between. CDR3 length equals 13 residues. Blood sampling was done at baseline, cycle 4 day 1, and cycle 7 day 1. With regard to this clone: Its antigen remains unidentified.

The starting material was CD4+ or CD8+ T cells sorted from blood, obtained in a trial of the OX40 agonist ivuxolimab. The rearrangement joins TRBV6-5 to TRBJ1-2; D might be TRBD1 (5 bases). This clonotype was obtained from an adult with an advanced solid tumor such as melanoma, head and neck, liver or kidney cancer. The CDR3 DNA follows: TGTGCCAGCACCTCTGGACACAACTATGGCTACACCTTC. This translates into CASTSGHNYGYTF.